This T cell receptor beta chain was profiled in a study of a mutant IDH1 vaccine in newly diagnosed glioma. Study details: Earlier treatment was radiotherapy, temozolomide, or both, with most getting both.

Time point noted: week 35, safety follow-up. All doses held 300 ug of mutant IDH1 20-mer peptide, with topical imiquimod. Note on this clone: Its target is not known.

TCRdb's table, derived via immunoSEQ multiplex PCR, lists solely in-frame clones and lacks some. The sample shows some 66,000 clones, less than 90% of them seen only once. This receptor was identified in a man younger than 40 with glioma. The specimen was PBMCs, collected from a glioma patient whose treatment included an IDH1 peptide vaccine.

The CDR3 DNA is TGTGCCAGCACGCAGAGGACAGCAATGAACACTGAAGCTTTCTTT. Translating gives CASTQRTAMNTEAFF. The J gene is TRBJ1-1, the V gene TRBV27, with D maybe TRBD1 (6 bases). This CDR3 contains 15 residues. The germline V gene has CDR1 MNHEY and CDR2 SMNVEV (reference sequence). Trimming took off 7 bases at V and 0 bases at J, with 15 bases between the two ends.